The present entry profiles one T cell receptor beta chain with its context. The source of the sample is a study of blood T cell repertoires in COVID-19. Study information: COVID-19 samples from acute and convalescent phases originated in the United States, Italy and Spain. Nucleic acid was either cDNA or gDNA, and it came from T cells, B-cell-depleted T cells, or PBMCs.

The CDR3 has 14 amino acids. V was cut by 1 base and J by 6 bases, with 12 bases left in between. Germline CDR1 is LNHDA and CDR2 is SQIVND (reference sequence). How the authors handled the data: Quantification of nucleated cells was approximated via reference gene primer amplification. Repertoires were generated with immunoSEQ multiplex PCR, while TCRdb's copy carries only in-frame clones and drops some. D and trimming come from the DNA, and the V and J calls and clone size come from that table. Of about 100,000 clones in the sample, roughly 89% were seen once. The sequenced sample consisted of peripheral blood. This clonotype was obtained from a man in his sixties or seventies with acute or convalescent COVID-19. The rearrangement links TRBV19 to TRBJ1-1; D unresolved. The CDR3 loop is CASSIGDRRAEAFF. Written as DNA, the CDR3 is TGTGCCAGTAGTATAGGGGATCGGCGGGCTGAAGCTTTCTTT.